The 26 T cell receptor beta chains below were found in one sample sequenced in a study of shared clonotypes between healthy human individuals. The method was immunoSEQ multiplex PCR; TCRdb's version includes in-frame clones alone and lacks a portion of them. The data show approximately 1,500,000 clones, about 96% seen once. Specimen: naive CD4+ T cells sorted from blood. Subset: CD45RA+ positively selected. These receptors originate from a man aged 25 to 40 in good health.

The V gene is TRBV5-1, the J gene TRBJ2-5; weak D call: TRBD1 (5 bases). Germline CDR1 reads SGHRS; CDR2 reads YFSETQ. Between the trimmed V and J ends, which lost 1 base and 5 bases, there was a span of 15 bases. The CDR3 consists of 15 residues. CDR3 sequence (DNA): TGCGCCAGCAGCTTGATGCAGGGTATCGAGGAGACCCAGTACTTC. It is translated as CASSLMQGIEETQYF.

This clone was seen a single time. The rearrangement links TRBV30 to TRBJ2-3, with TRBD2 matching over 14 bases. Germline CDR1 is GTSNPN and CDR2 is SVGIG (reference sequence). This CDR3 is 15 amino acids long. Germline trimming cut 4 bases from V and 7 bases from J; bases unmatched to any gene: 7. CDR3 nucleotides: TGTGCCTGGACCGGGACTAGCGGGAGTAGGTATACGCAGTATTTT. Amino acids: CAWTGTSGSRYTQYF.

The J gene is TRBJ1-4, the V gene TRBV6-1, with D hard to call. The V gene lost 6 bases and the J gene lost 8 bases, with 7 bases spanning the gap. Germline V gives CDR1 MNHNS, CDR2 SASEGT. The CDR3 loop spans 11 amino acids. For the CDR3, the DNA is TGTGCCAGCAGGGTTCCAGAAAAACTGTTTTTT. As protein: CASRVPEKLFF.

The gene calls are TRBV27 and TRBJ2-5, with D hard to call. V lost 2 bases and J 0 bases, leaving 4 bases between the germline ends. Germline CDR1 and CDR2: MNHEY and SMNVEV (reference sequence). This CDR3 spans 13 amino acids. As DNA, the CDR3 is TGTGCCAGCAGTTTAGTGGACCAAGAGACCCAGTACTTC. As protein: CASSLVDQETQYF.

This sequence joins TRBV2 and TRBJ2-2; D ambiguous. This CDR3 has 15 amino acids. Germline V gene sequence: CDR1 SNHLY, CDR2 FYNNEI. V dropped 3 bases and J dropped 0 bases, with 8 bases sitting between them. The CDR3 sequence is CASSERVANTGELFF. Written as DNA, the CDR3 is TGTGCCAGCAGTGAGAGAGTAGCGAACACCGGGGAGCTGTTTTTT.

This clone was seen just once. V is TRBV29-1 and J is TRBJ2-6; 7 nucleotides match TRBD1. The CDR3 length is 14 residues. With V trimmed by 7 bases and J by 0 bases, 3 bases remained unmatched. Germline V lookup: CDR1 SQVTM, CDR2 ANQGSEA. CDR3 loop: CSARQGSGANVLTF. The CDR3 nucleotides read TGCAGCGCTCGACAGGGCTCTGGGGCCAACGTCCTGACTTTC.

This clone was recorded once. This chain connects TRBV11-2 to TRBJ2-1; 9 bases map to TRBD2. The J segment lost 1 base and the V segment lost 3 bases, leaving 4 bases of the junction unmatched. CDR3 length: 16 amino acids. Germline V CDR1 and CDR2: SGHAT, FQNNGV. CDR3 DNA: TGTGCCAGCAGCTTCCCTAGCGGGACGTCCTACAATGAGCAGTTCTTC. Translation gives CASSFPSGTSYNEQFF. Combining the CDR3 with reference TRBV11-2 and TRBJ2-1 gives the whole variable domain EAGVAQSPRYKIIEKRQSVAFWCNPISGHATLYWYQQILGQGPKLLIQFQNNGVVDDSQLPKDRFSAERLKGVDSTLKIQPAKLEDSAVYLCASSFPSGTSYNEQFFGPGTRLTVL.

The V call is TRBV5-4, the J call TRBJ2-2; tentative D call: TRBD1 (6 bases). CDR1 and CDR2 (germline): SGHNT, YYREEE (reference sequence). The CDR3 length is 16 residues. V dropped 4 bases and J dropped 1 base, with 14 bases sitting between them. CDR3 region: CASSATPGQNTGELFF. In DNA form, the CDR3 reads TGTGCCAGCAGCGCGACACCGGGACAGAACACCGGGGAGCTGTTTTTT.

The rearrangement links TRBV9 to TRBJ2-1; D not certain. This CDR3 has 15 amino acids. Trimming shortened V by 4 bases and J by 3 bases, and 14 bases separated the two germline ends. In germline, CDR1 is SGDLS, CDR2 YYNGEE. CDR3: CASSSFDIFYNEQFF. The CDR3 DNA is TGTGCCAGCAGCTCCTTTGATATCTTCTACAATGAGCAGTTCTTC.

CDR3 region: CSVEFATGGFSGANVLTF. As DNA, the CDR3 is TGCAGCGTTGAATTCGCGACAGGGGGTTTCTCTGGGGCCAACGTCCTGACTTTC. V is TRBV29-1 and J is TRBJ2-6, with 9 bases that match TRBD1. CDR3 length: 18 amino acids. Losses at the gene ends were 2 bases for V and 0 bases for J; bases not matched to a gene: 8. The germline gives CDR1 SQVTM, CDR2 ANQGSEA.

The J gene is TRBJ1-3, the V gene TRBV6-5; a possible D gene is TRBD1 (5 bases). V was pared by 6 bases and J by 2 bases, with 14 bases between. This CDR3 region has 15 residues. Germline CDR1 is MNHEY and CDR2 is SVGAGI. CDR3 in DNA: TGTGCCAGCAGCCGCCTGGGGGTAACTGGAAACACCATATATTTT. Translation: CASSRLGVTGNTIYF.

The gene calls are TRBV18 and TRBJ2-1; 11 bases are shared with TRBD2. This CDR3 spans 18 amino acids. Germline V gene lookup returns CDR1 KGHSH and CDR2 LQKENI. Trimming took 8 bases from V and 3 from J; bases not matched to a gene: 15. The CDR3, as DNA: TGTGCCAGCGCCTCCGGGATAGGGACTAGCGGCGACTACAATGAGCAGTTCTTC. Translation gives CASASGIGTSGDYNEQFF.

Regarding this clone: Within the sample, other DNA sequences also encode this same CDR3. The chain carries TRBV7-3 and TRBJ2-2, with D possibly being TRBD2 (5 bases). V was shortened by 3 bases and J by 6 bases, with 5 bases between the two germline ends. Germline assignment: CDR1 SGHTA and CDR2 FQGTGA. This CDR3 is built from 12 residues. CDR3 loop: CASSLGAGELFF. CDR3 coding DNA: TGTGCCAGCAGCTTGGGAGCCGGGGAGCTGTTTTTT.

The rearrangement links TRBV7-2 to TRBJ2-7; D is uncertain. Germline CDR1 and CDR2: SGHTA and FQGNSA. The V gene lost 7 bases and the J gene lost 1 base, with 8 bases spanning the gap. This CDR3 is built from 12 residues. The CDR3 bases are TGTGCCAGCAACCATGGTTCCTACGAGCAGTACTTC. It is translated as CASNHGSYEQYF.

This sequence joins TRBV6-5 and TRBJ2-7; 11 bases agree with TRBD1. The CDR3 is made up of 14 amino acids. Germline lookup yields CDR1 MNHEY and CDR2 SVGAGI. Trimming removed 8 bases from V and 6 bases from J; junction bases left unmatched: 9. CDR3 nucleotides: TGTGCCAGCCGCCTAAGGACAGGGGGCTTCGAGCAGTACTTC. Its translation is CASRLRTGGFEQYF.

This sequence joins TRBV15 and TRBJ1-4; the D is unclear. This CDR3 is 13 amino acids long. Per the germline V gene, CDR1 is LNHNV and CDR2 is YYDKDF (reference sequence). Trimming took off 0 bases at V and 10 bases at J, with 9 bases between the two ends. CDR3 amino acids: CATSRDTRGKLFF. The CDR3 DNA reads as TGTGCCACCAGCAGAGATACACGAGGAAAACTGTTTTTT.

The chain links TRBV18 to TRBJ1-3; 7 bases are shared with TRBD1. Germline V lookup: CDR1 KGHSH, CDR2 LQKENI. CDR3 length: 17 amino acids. The ends lost 6 bases at V and 0 bases at J; junction bases unmatched: 11. The CDR3 nucleotides read TGTGCCAGCTCCCCGACAGGGACGGGGAACTCTGGAAACACCATATATTTT. Residues: CASSPTGTGNSGNTIYF.

In regard to this clone: The junction differs from germline at one of its ends, possibly a read error. The V gene is TRBV19, the J gene TRBJ2-7, with D perhaps assigned TRBD1 or TRBD2 (5 bases each). CDR3 size: 16 residues. Germline loops: CDR1 LNHDA, CDR2 SQIVND (reference sequence). CDR3 protein: CASSKNKGDGKGQQYF. The DNA for the CDR3 is TGTGCAAGTAGTAAGAACAAAGGGGACGGAAAGGGGCAGCAGTACTTC.

The V call is TRBV7-8, the J call TRBJ1-1; unclear D gene. The CDR3 spans 15 residues. CDR1 is SGHVS, CDR2 FQNEAQ, per germline. Trimming took off 1 base at V and 0 bases at J, with 9 bases between the two ends. The CDR3 DNA follows: TGTGCCAGCAGCTTAGTCCGCGGCATGAACACTGAAGCTTTCTTT. Translated, it gives CASSLVRGMNTEAFF.

The DNA for the CDR3 is TGTGCCAGCAGCTTAGTCCGACCCCCCGCGGGACCGACCTACGAGCAGTACTTC. Translation: CASSLVRPPAGPTYEQYF. V usage is TRBV7-9 and J usage is TRBJ2-7, with D possibly matching TRBD2 (6 bases). This CDR3 has 18 residues. Germline values: CDR1 SEHNR, CDR2 FQNEAQ (reference sequence). Trimming removed 1 base at V and 2 bases at J, with 21 bases between.

This clone was detected once. The chain joins TRBV7-2 to TRBJ2-4; 8 bases line up with TRBD1. Trimming cost V 3 bases and J 2 bases; bases outside gene matches: 12. Germline-derived CDR1 and CDR2 are SGHTA and FQGNSA. CDR3 length equals 18 residues. The CDR3: CASSLGRGRLRSKNIQYF. The DNA for the CDR3 is TGTGCCAGCAGCTTGGGCAGGGGGCGGCTTAGGTCCAAAAACATTCAGTACTTC.

The gene calls are TRBV5-5 and TRBJ2-5, with 7 bases identical to TRBD1. V was clipped by 4 bases and J by 4 bases; unmatched bases: 7. Germline CDR1 is SGHKS and CDR2 is YYEKEE (reference sequence). The CDR3 is 14 amino acids. Written as DNA, the CDR3 is TGTGCCAGCAGCCTTACAGGGGCTGGAGAGACCCAGTACTTC. The encoded protein is CASSLTGAGETQYF.

This sequence joins TRBV5-1 and TRBJ1-5, with D tentatively TRBD1 (5 bases). The CDR3 spans 14 residues. Trimming shortened V by 0 bases and J by 7 bases, and 11 bases separated the two germline ends. CDR1 is SGHRS, CDR2 YFSETQ, per germline. The CDR3, as DNA: TGCGCCAGCAGCTTGGATCAGGGAAGCCAGCCCCAGCATTTT. The encoded protein is CASSLDQGSQPQHF. The full variable domain, in which reference TRBV5-1 and TRBJ1-5 provide the parts outside the CDR3, is KAGVTQTPRYLIKTRGQQVTLSCSPISGHRSVSWYQQTPGQGLQFLFEYFSETQRNKGNFPGRFSGRQFSNSRSEMNVSTLELGDSALYLCASSLDQGSQPQHFGDGTRLSIL.

The chain carries TRBV14 and TRBJ2-5; a weak D match, TRBD2 (5 bases). Germline V gene lookup returns CDR1 SGHDN and CDR2 FVKESK. This CDR3 spans 16 amino acids. Trimming shortened V by 5 bases and J by 5 bases, and 21 bases separated the two germline ends. The CDR3 DNA is TGTGCCAGCAGCGTCAAGGGCGGAGGATGGCTGGAGACCCAGTACTTC. Translation gives CASSVKGGGWLETQYF.

V usage is TRBV30 and J usage is TRBJ2-3, with a possible D match to TRBD2 (6 bases). The CDR3 spans 14 residues. CDR1 is GTSNPN, CDR2 SVGIG, per germline (reference sequence). V lost 0 bases, J lost 6 bases, and 13 bases lay in between. The CDR3 DNA reads TGTGCCTGGAGTGTAGGAGGGCCGGAGGATACGCAGTATTTT. Its protein product is CAWSVGGPEDTQYF. The variable domain in full, with the rest retrieved from reference TRBV30 and TRBJ2-3, is SQTIHQWPATLVQPVGSPLSLECTVEGTSNPNLYWYRQAAGRGLQLLFYSVGIGQISSEVPQNLSASRPQDRQFILSSKKLLLSDSGFYLCAWSVGGPEDTQYFGPGTRLTVL.

V usage is TRBV29-1 and J usage is TRBJ2-7; D is ambiguous. V was cut by 4 bases and J by 0 bases, with 10 bases left in between. Germline CDR1 reads SQVTM; CDR2 reads ANQGSEA. This CDR3 comprises 13 residues. The CDR3 DNA follows: TGCAGCGTTGGGGCAGGAGTCTCCTACGAGCAGTACTTC. It translates to CSVGAGVSYEQYF.